This TCR beta chain was found in a study of blood T cell repertoires in COVID-19. The germline V and J ends were trimmed by 4 bases and 5 bases, with 9 bases remaining between them. The CDR3 extends over 12 amino acids. Germline CDR1 and CDR2: SEHNR and FQNEAQ (reference sequence). Profiled with immunoSEQ multiplex PCR; TCRdb holds only in-frame clones, not every one. The repertoire includes fewer than 350,000 clones, roughly nine tenths of them detected once, and around 12% sits in the top ten. Specimen: peripheral blood. This receptor was taken from a woman aged 25-40 years with COVID-19, enrolled during active disease. The J gene is TRBJ2-7, the V gene TRBV7-9; possibly TRBD2 for D (6 bases). CDR3 bases: TGTGCCAGCAGCTATTCGGGGGACGAGCAGTACTTC. Protein product: CASSYSGDEQYF.